This T cell receptor beta chain was obtained from a study of T cells in Graves' hyperthyroidism and ophthalmopathy. The V gene's germline CDR1 is SGHRS and CDR2 YFSETQ. The CDR3 is made up of 15 amino acids. Trimming took off 4 bases at V and 3 bases at J, with 13 bases between the two ends. RNA transcripts provided the source from which TCR beta CDR3 regions were amplified. RT-PCR in the first round (using the HTBI primer set) targeted the TCR CDR3. TCRdb analysed the multiplex PCR reads with MiXCR anew, one entry per CDR3 protein. The data contain roughly 650,000 distinct CDR3 sequences, approximately 15% of them seen just once; the ten biggest clones take up under 3.5%. Not enrolled were patients with uncontrolled infection, other autoimmune disease, pregnancy or lactation.

Sequencing was done on a sample of blood. This sequence was found in a woman between 40 and 50 years old with Graves' ophthalmopathy. The gene calls are TRBV5-1 and TRBJ2-2; weak D call: TRBD2 (5 bases). Here the CDR3 DNA reads TGCGCCAGCAGCGCCCGGGAACCATACACCGGGGAGCTGTTTTTT. It is translated as CASSAREPYTGELFF.